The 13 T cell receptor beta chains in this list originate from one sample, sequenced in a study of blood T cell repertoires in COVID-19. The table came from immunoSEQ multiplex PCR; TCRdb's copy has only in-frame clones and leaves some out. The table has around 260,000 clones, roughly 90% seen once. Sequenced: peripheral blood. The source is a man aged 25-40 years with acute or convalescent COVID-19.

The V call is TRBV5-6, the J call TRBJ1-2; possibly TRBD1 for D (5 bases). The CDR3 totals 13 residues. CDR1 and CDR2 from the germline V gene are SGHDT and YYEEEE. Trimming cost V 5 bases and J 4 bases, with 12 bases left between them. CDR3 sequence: CASRGPNPYGYTF. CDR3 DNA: TGTGCCAGCAGGGGGCCCAACCCCTATGGCTACACCTTC.

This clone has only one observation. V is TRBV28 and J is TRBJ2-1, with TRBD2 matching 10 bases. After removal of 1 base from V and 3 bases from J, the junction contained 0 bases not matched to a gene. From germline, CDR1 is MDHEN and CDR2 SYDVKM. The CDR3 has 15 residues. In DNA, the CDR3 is TGTGCCAGCAGTTTATTAGCGGGAGGCTACAATGAGCAGTTCTTC. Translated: CASSLLAGGYNEQFF.

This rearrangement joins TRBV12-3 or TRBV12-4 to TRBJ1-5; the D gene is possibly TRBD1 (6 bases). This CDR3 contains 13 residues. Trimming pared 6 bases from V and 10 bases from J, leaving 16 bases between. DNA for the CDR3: TGTGCCAGCAGCCGGTCTACAGGGCTACCCCAGCATTTT. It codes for CASSRSTGLPQHF.

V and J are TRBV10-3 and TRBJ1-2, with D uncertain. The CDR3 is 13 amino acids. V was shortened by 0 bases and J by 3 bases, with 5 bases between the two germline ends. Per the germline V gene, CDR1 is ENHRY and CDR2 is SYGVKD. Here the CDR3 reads CAISESADYGYTF. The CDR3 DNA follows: TGTGCCATCAGTGAGTCGGCAGACTATGGCTACACCTTC.

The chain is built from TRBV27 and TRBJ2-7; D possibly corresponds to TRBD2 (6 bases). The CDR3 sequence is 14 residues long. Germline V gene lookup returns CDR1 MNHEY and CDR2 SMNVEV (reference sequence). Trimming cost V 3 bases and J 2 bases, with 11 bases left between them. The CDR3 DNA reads TGTGCCAGCAGTTTCGGCGGGATCCCCTACGAGCAGTACTTC. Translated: CASSFGGIPYEQYF.

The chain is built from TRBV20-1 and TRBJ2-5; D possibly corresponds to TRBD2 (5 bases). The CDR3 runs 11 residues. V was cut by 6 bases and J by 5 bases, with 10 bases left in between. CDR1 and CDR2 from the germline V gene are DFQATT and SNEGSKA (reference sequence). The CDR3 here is CSAGRGETQYF. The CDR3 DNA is TGCAGTGCAGGTCGAGGGGAGACCCAGTACTTC.

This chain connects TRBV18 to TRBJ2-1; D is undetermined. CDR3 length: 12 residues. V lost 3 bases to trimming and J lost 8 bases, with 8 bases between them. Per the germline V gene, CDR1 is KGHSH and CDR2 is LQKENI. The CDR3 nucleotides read TGTGCCAGCTCACCGAGAGAGGATGAGCAGTTCTTC. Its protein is CASSPREDEQFF.

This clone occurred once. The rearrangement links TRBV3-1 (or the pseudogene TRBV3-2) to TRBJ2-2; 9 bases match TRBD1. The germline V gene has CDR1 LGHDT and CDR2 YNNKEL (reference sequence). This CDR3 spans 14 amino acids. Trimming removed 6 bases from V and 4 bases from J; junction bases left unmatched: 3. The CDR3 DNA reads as TGTGCCAGCAGACAGGGGGCTACCACCGGGGAGCTGTTTTTT. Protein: CASRQGATTGELFF.

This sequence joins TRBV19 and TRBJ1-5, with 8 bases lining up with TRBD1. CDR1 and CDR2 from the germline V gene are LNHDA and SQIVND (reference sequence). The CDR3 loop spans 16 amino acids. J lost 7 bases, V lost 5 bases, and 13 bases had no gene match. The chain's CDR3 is CASSRSQGAPGQPQHF. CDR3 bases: TGTGCCAGTAGTCGTTCCCAGGGGGCCCCGGGCCAGCCCCAGCATTTT.

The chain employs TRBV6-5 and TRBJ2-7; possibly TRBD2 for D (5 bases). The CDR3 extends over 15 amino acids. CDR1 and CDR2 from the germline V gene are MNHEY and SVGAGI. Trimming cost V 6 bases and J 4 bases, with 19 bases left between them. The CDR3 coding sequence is TGTGCCAGCAGCCCCGTTTCCGGGATTTTTTACGAGCAGTACTTC. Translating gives CASSPVSGIFYEQYF.

The CDR3 protein is CASIHRGPYGYTF. Written as DNA, the CDR3 is TGTGCCAGCATTCACAGGGGCCCTTATGGCTACACCTTC. The chain uses TRBV6-5 and TRBJ1-2, with TRBD1 matching 7 bases. V lost 7 bases and J lost 5; bases outside the gene matches: 7. The CDR3 extends over 13 amino acids. Germline assignment: CDR1 MNHEY and CDR2 SVGAGI.

The CDR3: CASSTLAGVGNEQFF. For the CDR3, the DNA is TGTGCCAGCAGTACTCTAGCGGGGGTAGGTAATGAGCAGTTCTTC. V usage is TRBV11-2 and J usage is TRBJ2-1; 10 bases match TRBD2. The V and J ends lost 6 bases and 7 bases, in that order; junction bases with no gene match: 9. The CDR3 is 15 amino acids. Germline V gene lookup returns CDR1 SGHAT and CDR2 FQNNGV.

The CDR3 DNA follows: TGTGCCAGCAGCGAACAGGGGGGAAATTCACCCCTCCACTTT. As protein: CASSEQGGNSPLHF. The rearrangement uses TRBV9 and TRBJ1-6; 8 bases agree with TRBD1. With V trimmed by 3 bases and J by 7 bases, 3 bases remained unmatched. Germline-derived CDR1 and CDR2 are SGDLS and YYNGEE. The CDR3 length is 14 residues.